A selection of T cell receptor beta chains follows, all from one sample in a study of CD8+CD57+ T cells in acquired aplastic anemia. TCRdb processed the reads anew with MiXCR; each CDR3 protein has one entry. This sample yields about 160,000 distinct CDR3 sequences, of which 35% to 55% are seen a single time; 0.8% to 1.1% belongs to the top ten. Sequencing used sorted CD4+, CD8+, or CD8+CD57+ T cells (not recorded which) from PBMCs. These receptors all stem from a human donor in good health. CDR3s include the opening cysteine and the closing phenylalanine or tryptophan. A D gene is named only where the DNA matches it firmly. Clone size is given for some rows only: seen once, a few or many times, or a class if the clone is expanded.

j_gene,abundance,d_gene,v_gene,CDR3nt,CDR3aa
TRBJ2-3,.,TRBD2,TRBV29-1,TGCAGCGTTGACGGGGGGGCCCGAAGCACAGATACGCAGTATTTT,CSVDGGARSTDTQYF
TRBJ2-1,.,.,TRBV28,TGTGCCAGCAGTTTGCAGGGGATTAGGAATGAGCAGTTCTTC,CASSLQGIRNEQFF
TRBJ2-1,.,TRBD1,TRBV15,TGTGCCACCAGCCGGAGGCAGGGGGAACTGAATGAGCAGTTCTTC,CATSRRQGELNEQFF
TRBJ1-5,few,.,TRBV30,TGTGCCTGGAGTGTATATTCGGGGAATCAGCCCCAGCATTTT,CAWSVYSGNQPQHF
TRBJ1-2,few,.,TRBV5-5,TGTGCCAGCAGCTCCGATCGACTTTTCGGGGGGGATGGCTACACCTTC,CASSSDRLFGGDGYTF
TRBJ1-5,.,.,TRBV15,TGTGCCACCAGCAGGGGCGGGCAGCCTTTAAACTTCCAGCATTTT,CATSRGGQPLNFQHF
TRBJ2-5,few,.,TRBV3-1,TGTGCCACCGCATTCGAAGGTGGGCGGGAGACCCAGTACTTC,CATAFEGGRETQYF
TRBJ2-3,.,.,TRBV20-1,TGCAGTGCTAGGGCCCTGGAGGGCACACACTATACGCAGTATTTT,CSARALEGTHYTQYF
TRBJ2-3,many,TRBD2,TRBV19,TGTGCCAGTAGTGAACTAGCGGGGGCCGGCACAGATACGCAGTATTTT,CASSELAGAGTDTQYF
TRBJ2-7,many,.,TRBV5-4,TGTGCCAGCAGGCCCCCGACAGACCCTTACGAGCAGTACTTC,CASRPPTDPYEQYF
TRBJ1-1,few,.,TRBV29-1,TGCAGCGTTGCTAGGAGGGGTTTTAACACTGAAGCTTTCTTT,CSVARRGFNTEAFF
TRBJ2-7,.,.,TRBV13,TGTGCCAGCAGCATGACGTCCGGGTACGAGCAGTACTTC,CASSMTSGYEQYF
TRBJ1-5,few,.,TRBV10-3,TGTGCCATCAGTGAGTCTAGTCGTGATCAGCCCCAGCATTTT,CAISESSRDQPQHF
TRBJ1-6,.,.,TRBV19,TGTGCCAGTACCACGTTAGGCGGGGGACTAGGCTCACCCCTCCACTTT,CASTTLGGGLGSPLHF
TRBJ2-5,.,.,TRBV20-1,TGCAGTGCTAGGGGCCGGGGGGCATTAGAGACCCAGTACTTC,CSARGRGALETQYF
TRBJ2-1,few,TRBD2,TRBV6-2/TRBV6-3,TGTGCCAGCAGTTACTCGTCCCTTAGCGGGGGTAGCTCCTACAATGAGCAGTTCTTC,CASSYSSLSGGSSYNEQFF
TRBJ1-6,many,.,TRBV20-1,TGCAGTGCTTCCGAGGGGAATTCACCCCTCCACTTT,CSASEGNSPLHF
TRBJ1-1,many,.,TRBV5-5,TGTGCCAGCAGCTTATTGTCCACTGAAGCTTTCTTT,CASSLLSTEAFF
TRBJ2-3,.,.,TRBV7-8,TGTGCCAGCAGCCCCGGTCCGGGGAGCACAGATACGCAGTATTTT,CASSPGPGSTDTQYF
TRBJ2-2,.,.,TRBV20-1,TGCAGTTCCCCCGGGGAGCTGTTTTTT,CSSPGELFF
TRBJ2-7,few,.,TRBV20-1,TGCAGTGCCGTTCTTGGTCTCTACGAGCAGTACTTC,CSAVLGLYEQYF
TRBJ1-3,many,.,TRBV5-1,TGCGCCAGCAGCTTCGCCCAGACAGGACTCCTGGGAAACACCATATATTTT,CASSFAQTGLLGNTIYF
TRBJ1-2,.,.,TRBV29-1,TGCAGCGTTGATGCTGGTGTAGGCTACACCTTC,CSVDAGVGYTF
TRBJ2-5,many,.,TRBV9,TGTGCCAGCAGCCTGGGGGCGTCCATCCAAGAGACCCAGTACTTC,CASSLGASIQETQYF
TRBJ1-1,.,.,TRBV7-2,TGTGCCAGCAGCTTACGCGAACAAAAGGGCTCTGAAGCTTTCTTT,CASSLREQKGSEAFF
TRBJ2-2,many,TRBD1,TRBV7-8,TGTGCCAGCAGCCCCCAGGACAGGGTAAACACCGGGGAGCTGTTTTTT,CASSPQDRVNTGELFF
TRBJ2-5,.,TRBD1,TRBV25-1,TGTGCCAGCAGTGGAGGGACAGGTTACGTTGAGACCCAGTACTTC,CASSGGTGYVETQYF
TRBJ1-1,.,.,TRBV29-1,TGCAGCGTAGCCGGACAGTTTGTCACTGAAGCTTTCTTT,CSVAGQFVTEAFF
TRBJ1-1,many,.,TRBV6-1,TGTGCCAGCAGTAAGCAGGGTCAGGTGTCCACTGAAGCTTTCTTT,CASSKQGQVSTEAFF